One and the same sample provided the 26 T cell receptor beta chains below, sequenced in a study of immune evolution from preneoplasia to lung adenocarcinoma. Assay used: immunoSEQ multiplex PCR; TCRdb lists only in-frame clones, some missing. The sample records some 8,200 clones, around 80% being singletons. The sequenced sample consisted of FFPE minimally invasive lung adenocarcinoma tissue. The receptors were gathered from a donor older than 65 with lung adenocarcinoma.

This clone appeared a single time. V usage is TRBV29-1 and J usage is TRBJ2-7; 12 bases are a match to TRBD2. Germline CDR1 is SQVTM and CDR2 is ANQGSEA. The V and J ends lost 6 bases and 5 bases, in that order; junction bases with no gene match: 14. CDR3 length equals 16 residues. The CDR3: CSVRFLTSGSYHEQYF. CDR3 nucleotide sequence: TGCAGCGTCCGATTTTTGACTAGCGGGAGCTATCACGAGCAGTACTTC.

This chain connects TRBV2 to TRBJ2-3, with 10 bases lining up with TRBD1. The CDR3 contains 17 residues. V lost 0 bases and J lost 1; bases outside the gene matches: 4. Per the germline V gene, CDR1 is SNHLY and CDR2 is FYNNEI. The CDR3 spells CASSEARGTGGTDTQYF. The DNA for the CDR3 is TGTGCCAGCAGTGAAGCGCGGGGGACAGGGGGCACAGATACGCAGTATTTT.

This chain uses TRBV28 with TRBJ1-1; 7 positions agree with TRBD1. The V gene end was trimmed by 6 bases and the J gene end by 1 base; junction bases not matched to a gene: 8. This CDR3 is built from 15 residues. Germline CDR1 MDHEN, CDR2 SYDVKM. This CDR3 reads CASSTMTGWNTEAFF. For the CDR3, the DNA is TGTGCCAGCAGCACTATGACAGGGTGGAACACTGAAGCTTTCTTT.

CDR3 DNA sequence: TGTGCCAGCAGTGCTGCGGGACTAGCGGGAGGTCGAGAGCAGTACTTC. Translated, it gives CASSAAGLAGGREQYF. The chain has TRBV28 and TRBJ2-7, with 15 bases fitting TRBD2. This CDR3 contains 16 residues. The V and J ends lost 5 bases and 7 bases, in that order; junction bases with no gene match: 9. Germline CDR1 and CDR2: MDHEN and SYDVKM.

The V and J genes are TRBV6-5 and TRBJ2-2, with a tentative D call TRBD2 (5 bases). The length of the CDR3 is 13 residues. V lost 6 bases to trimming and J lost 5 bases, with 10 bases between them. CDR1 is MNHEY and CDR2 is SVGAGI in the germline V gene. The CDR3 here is CASRLGATGELFF. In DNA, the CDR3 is TGTGCCAGCAGACTAGGAGCGACCGGGGAGCTGTTTTTT.

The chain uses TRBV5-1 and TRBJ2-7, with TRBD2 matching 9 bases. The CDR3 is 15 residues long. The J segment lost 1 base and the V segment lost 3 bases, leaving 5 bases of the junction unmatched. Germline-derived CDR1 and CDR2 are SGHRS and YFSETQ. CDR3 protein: CASSYSGSRSYEQYF. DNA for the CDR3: TGCGCCAGCAGCTATAGCGGGAGTAGGTCCTACGAGCAGTACTTC.

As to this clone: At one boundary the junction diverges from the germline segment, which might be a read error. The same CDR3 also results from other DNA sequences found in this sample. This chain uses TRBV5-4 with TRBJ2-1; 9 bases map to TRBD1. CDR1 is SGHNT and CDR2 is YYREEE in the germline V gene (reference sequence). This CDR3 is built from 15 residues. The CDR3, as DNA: TGTGCCAGCAGCCTGGGGGGACAGGGCCGCAATGAACAGTTCTTC. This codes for CASSLGGQGRNEQFF.

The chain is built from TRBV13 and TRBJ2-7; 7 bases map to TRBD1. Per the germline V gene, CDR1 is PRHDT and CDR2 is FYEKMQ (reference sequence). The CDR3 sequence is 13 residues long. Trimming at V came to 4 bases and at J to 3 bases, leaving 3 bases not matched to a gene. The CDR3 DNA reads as TGTGCCAGCAGCTGGCGACAGGGCTACGAGCAGTACTTC. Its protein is CASSWRQGYEQYF.

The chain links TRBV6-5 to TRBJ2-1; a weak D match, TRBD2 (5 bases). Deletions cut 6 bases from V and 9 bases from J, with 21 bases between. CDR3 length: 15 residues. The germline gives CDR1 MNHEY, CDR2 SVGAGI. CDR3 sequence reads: CASRRAPRGGTEQFF. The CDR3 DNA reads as TGTGCCAGCAGGCGAGCCCCCCGAGGAGGTACTGAGCAGTTCTTC.

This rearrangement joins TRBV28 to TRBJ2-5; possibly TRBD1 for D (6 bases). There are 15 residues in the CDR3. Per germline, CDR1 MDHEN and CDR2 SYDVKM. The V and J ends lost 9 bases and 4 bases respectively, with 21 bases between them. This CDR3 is CASEDTGRSGETQYF. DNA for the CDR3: TGTGCCAGTGAAGATACAGGGCGGTCTGGAGAGACCCAGTACTTC.

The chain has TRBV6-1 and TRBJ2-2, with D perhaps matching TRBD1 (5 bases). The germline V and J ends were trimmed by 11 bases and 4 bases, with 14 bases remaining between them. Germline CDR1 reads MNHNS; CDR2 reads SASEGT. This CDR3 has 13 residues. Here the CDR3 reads CASTTEGTGELFF. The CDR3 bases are TGTGCCTCAACGACAGAAGGCACCGGGGAGCTGTTTTTT.

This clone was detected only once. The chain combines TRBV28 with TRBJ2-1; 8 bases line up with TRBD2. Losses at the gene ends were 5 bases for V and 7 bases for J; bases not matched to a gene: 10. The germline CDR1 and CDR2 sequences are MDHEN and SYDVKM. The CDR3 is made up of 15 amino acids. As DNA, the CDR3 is TGTGCCAGCAGTGCGCCGGGACTAGTACTAAATGAGCAGTTCTTC. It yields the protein CASSAPGLVLNEQFF.

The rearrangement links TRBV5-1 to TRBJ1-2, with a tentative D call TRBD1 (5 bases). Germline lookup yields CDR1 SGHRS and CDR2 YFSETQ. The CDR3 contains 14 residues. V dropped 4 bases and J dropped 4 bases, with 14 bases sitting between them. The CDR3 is CASSQTEGSYGYTF. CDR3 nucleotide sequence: TGCGCCAGCAGCCAGACCGAGGGGTCCTATGGCTACACCTTC.

This CDR3 is CASNSGSQTYEQYF. CDR3 sequence (DNA): TGTGCCAGTAATAGTGGGAGTCAAACCTACGAGCAGTACTTC. The V call is TRBV19, the J call TRBJ2-7, with D perhaps TRBD2 (5 bases). The CDR3 has 14 residues. The germline V gene encodes CDR1 LNHDA and CDR2 SQIVND (reference sequence). Trimming removed 7 bases at V and 2 bases at J, with 15 bases between.

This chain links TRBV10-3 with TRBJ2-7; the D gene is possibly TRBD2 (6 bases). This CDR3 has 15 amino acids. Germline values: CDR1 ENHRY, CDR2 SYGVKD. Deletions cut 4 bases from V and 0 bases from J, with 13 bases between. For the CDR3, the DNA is TGTGCCATCAGTGCTGGGACTCTTAACTCCTACGAGCAGTACTTC. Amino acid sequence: CAISAGTLNSYEQYF.

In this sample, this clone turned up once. CDR3 nucleotide sequence: TGTGCCAGCAGTTACGATACTGGGACAGTGTGGGAAAAACTGTTTTTT. Encoded protein: CASSYDTGTVWEKLFF. The chain is built from TRBV6-5 and TRBJ1-4, with 7 bases aligning to TRBD1. The CDR3 totals 16 residues. Germline V gives CDR1 MNHEY, CDR2 SVGAGI. V dropped 2 bases and J dropped 8; count of bases not matched to a gene: 11.

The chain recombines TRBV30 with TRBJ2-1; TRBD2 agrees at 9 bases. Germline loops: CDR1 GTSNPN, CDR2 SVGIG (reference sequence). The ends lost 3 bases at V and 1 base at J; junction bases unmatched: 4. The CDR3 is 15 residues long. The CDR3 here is CAWSSLAGSYNEQFF. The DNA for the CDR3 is TGTGCCTGGAGCTCCCTAGCGGGGTCCTACAATGAGCAGTTCTTC.

Here the CDR3 reads CASSLNPGAGYGYTF. DNA of the CDR3: TGTGCCAGCAGTTTGAACCCAGGGGCAGGATATGGCTACACCTTC. The chain has TRBV28 and TRBJ1-2; TRBD1 might be the D (6 bases). This CDR3 has 15 residues. V was shortened by 3 bases and J by 5 bases, with 16 bases between the two germline ends. Germline CDR1 reads MDHEN; CDR2 reads SYDVKM.

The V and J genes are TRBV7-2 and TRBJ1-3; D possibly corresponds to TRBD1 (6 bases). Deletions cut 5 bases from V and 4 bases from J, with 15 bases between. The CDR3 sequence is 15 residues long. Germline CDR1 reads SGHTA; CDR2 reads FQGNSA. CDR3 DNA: TGTGCCAGCAGCCCGCGGGGGGGGCCGGGAAACACCATATATTTT. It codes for CASSPRGGPGNTIYF.

The CDR3 sequence: CASSPSTLVANEQFF. Written as DNA, the CDR3 is TGTGCCAGTAGTCCTTCCACCCTAGTCGCGAATGAGCAGTTCTTC. The chain uses TRBV19 and TRBJ2-1; unclear D gene. Germline assignment: CDR1 LNHDA and CDR2 SQIVND (reference sequence). Trimming pared 5 bases from V and 7 bases from J, leaving 18 bases between. The CDR3 extends over 15 amino acids.

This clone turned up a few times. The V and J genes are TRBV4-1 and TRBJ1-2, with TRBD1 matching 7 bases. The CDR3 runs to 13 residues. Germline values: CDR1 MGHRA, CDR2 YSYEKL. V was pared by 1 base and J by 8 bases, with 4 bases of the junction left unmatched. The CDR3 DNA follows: TGCGCCAGCAGCCAAGGACAGGGACGCGGCTACACCTTC. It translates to CASSQGQGRGYTF.

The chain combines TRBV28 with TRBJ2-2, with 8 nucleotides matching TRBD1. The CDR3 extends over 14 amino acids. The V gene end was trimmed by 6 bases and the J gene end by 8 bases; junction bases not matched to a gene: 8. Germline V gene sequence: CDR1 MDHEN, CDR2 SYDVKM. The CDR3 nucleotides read TGTGCCAGCAGACTCAGGGGGCAGGATGGGGAGCTGTTTTTT. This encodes CASRLRGQDGELFF.

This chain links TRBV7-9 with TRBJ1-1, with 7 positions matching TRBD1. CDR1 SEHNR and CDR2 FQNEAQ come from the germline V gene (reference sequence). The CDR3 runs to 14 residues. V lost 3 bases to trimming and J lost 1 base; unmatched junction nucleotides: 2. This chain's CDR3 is CASSFRQGNTEAFF. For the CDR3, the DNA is TGTGCCAGCAGCTTCCGACAGGGGAACACTGAAGCTTTCTTT.

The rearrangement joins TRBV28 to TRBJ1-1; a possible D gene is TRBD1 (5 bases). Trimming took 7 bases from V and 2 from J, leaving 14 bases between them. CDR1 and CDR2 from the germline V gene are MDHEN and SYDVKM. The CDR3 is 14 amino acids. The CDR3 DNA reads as TGTGCCAGCAAGTCCGGGGCAGATAACACTGAAGCTTTCTTT. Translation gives CASKSGADNTEAFF.

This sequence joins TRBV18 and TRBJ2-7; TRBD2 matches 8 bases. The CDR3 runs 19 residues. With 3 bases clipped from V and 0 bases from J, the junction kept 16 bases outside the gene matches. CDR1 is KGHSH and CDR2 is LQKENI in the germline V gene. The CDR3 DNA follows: TGTGCCAGCTCACCCGATTCCGGGAGGGCCCTCCCGAACTCCTACGAGCAGTACTTC. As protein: CASSPDSGRALPNSYEQYF.

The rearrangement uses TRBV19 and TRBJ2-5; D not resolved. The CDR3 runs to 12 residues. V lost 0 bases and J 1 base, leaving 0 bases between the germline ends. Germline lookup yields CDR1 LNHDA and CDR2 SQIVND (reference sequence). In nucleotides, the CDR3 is TGTGCCAGTAGTATAGACCAAGAGACCCAGTACTTC. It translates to CASSIDQETQYF.